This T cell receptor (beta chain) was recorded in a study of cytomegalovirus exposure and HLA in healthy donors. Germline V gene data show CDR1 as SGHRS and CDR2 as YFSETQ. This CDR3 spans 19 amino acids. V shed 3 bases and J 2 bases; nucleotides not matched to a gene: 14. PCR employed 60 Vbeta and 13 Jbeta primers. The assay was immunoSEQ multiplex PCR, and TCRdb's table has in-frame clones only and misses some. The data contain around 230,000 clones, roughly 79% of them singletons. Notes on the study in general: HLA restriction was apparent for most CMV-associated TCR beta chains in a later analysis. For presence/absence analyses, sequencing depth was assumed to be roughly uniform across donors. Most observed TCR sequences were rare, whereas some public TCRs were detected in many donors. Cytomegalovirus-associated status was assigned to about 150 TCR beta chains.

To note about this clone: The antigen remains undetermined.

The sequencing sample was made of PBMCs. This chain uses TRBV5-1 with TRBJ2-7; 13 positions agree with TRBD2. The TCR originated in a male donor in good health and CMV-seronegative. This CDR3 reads CASSYGLTSGRMATYEQYF. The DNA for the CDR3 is TGCGCCAGCAGCTACGGACTGACTAGCGGGAGGATGGCCACCTACGAGCAGTACTTC.